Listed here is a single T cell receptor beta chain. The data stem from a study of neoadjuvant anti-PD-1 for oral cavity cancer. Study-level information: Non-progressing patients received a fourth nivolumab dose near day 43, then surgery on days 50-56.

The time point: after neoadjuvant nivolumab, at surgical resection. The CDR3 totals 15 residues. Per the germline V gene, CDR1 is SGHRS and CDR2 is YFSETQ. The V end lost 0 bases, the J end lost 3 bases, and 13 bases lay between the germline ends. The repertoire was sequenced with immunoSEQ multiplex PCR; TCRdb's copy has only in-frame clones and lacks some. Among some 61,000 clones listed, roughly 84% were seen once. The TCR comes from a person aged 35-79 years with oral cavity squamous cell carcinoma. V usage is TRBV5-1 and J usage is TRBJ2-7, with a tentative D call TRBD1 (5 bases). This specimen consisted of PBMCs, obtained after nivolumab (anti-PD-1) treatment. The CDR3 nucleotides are TGCGCCAGCAGCTTGGGACAGTCCCAATACTACGAGCAGTACTTC. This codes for CASSLGQSQYYEQYF.